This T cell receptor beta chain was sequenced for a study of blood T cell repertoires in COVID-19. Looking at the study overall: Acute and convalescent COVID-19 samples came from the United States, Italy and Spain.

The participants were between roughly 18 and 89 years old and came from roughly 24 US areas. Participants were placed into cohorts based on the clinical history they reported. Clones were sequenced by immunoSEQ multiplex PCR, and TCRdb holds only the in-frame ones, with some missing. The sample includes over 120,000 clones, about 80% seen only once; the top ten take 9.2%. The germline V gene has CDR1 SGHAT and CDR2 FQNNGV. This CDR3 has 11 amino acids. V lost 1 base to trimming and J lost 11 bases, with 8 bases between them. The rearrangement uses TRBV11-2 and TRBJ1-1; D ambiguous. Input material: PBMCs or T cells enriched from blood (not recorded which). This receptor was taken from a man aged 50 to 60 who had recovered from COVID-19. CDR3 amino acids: CASSLAGWAFF. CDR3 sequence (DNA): TGTGCCAGCAGCTTAGCCGGGTGGGCTTTCTTT.